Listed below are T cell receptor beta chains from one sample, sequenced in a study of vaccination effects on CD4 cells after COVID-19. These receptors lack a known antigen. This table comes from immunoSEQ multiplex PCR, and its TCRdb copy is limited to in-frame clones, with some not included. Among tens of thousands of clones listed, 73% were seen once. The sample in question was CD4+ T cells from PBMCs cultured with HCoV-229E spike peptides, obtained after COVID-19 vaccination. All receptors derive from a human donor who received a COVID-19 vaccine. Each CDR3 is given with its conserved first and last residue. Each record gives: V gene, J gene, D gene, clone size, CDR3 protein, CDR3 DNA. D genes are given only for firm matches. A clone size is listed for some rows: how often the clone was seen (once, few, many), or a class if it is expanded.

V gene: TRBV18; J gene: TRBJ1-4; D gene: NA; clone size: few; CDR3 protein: CASSQPPQEKLFF; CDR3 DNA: TGTGCCAGCTCCCAGCCGCCGCAGGAAAAACTGTTTTTT
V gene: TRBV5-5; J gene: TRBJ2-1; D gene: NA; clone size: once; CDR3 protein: CASRLGRSTYNEQFF; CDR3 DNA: TGTGCCAGCAGACTAGGCAGGTCGACCTACAATGAGCAGTTCTTC
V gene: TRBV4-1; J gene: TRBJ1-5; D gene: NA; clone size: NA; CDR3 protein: CASSREWGQPQHF; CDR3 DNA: TGCGCCAGCTCGCGGGAGTGGGGTCAGCCCCAGCATTTT
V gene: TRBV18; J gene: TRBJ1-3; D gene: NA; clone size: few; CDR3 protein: CASSPSQAPSGNTIYF; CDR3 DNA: TGTGCCAGCTCACCATCACAGGCACCCTCTGGAAACACCATATATTTT
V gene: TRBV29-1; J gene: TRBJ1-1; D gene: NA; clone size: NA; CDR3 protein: CSVEDQINTEAFF; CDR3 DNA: TGCAGCGTTGAAGATCAGATTAACACTGAAGCTTTCTTT
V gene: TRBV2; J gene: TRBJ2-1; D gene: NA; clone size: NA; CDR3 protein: CASKEGIEQFF; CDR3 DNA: TGTGCCAGCAAAGAAGGGATAGAGCAGTTCTTC
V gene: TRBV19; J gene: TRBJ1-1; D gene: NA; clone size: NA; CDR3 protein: CASSMGRSNTEAFF; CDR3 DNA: TGTGCCAGTAGTATGGGGCGATCAAACACTGAAGCTTTCTTT
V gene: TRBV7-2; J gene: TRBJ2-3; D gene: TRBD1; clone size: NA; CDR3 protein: CASSNHRGFTDTQYF; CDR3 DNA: TGTGCCAGCAGCAACCACAGGGGGTTCACAGATACGCAGTATTTT
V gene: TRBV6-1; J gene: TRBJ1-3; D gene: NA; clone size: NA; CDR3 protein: CASSEAGRNTIYF; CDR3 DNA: TGTGCCAGCAGTGAAGCGGGGAGAAACACCATATATTTT
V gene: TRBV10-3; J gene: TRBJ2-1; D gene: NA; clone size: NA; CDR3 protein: CAIRRDSYNEQFF; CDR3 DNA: TGTGCCATCAGGCGGGACTCCTACAATGAGCAGTTCTTC
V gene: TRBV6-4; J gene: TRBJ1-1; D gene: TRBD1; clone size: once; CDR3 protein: CASSRQGSTEAFF; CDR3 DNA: TGTGCCAGCAGTCGACAGGGCAGCACTGAAGCTTTCTTT